These T cell receptor beta chains were read from a single sample in a study of identical twins. TCRdb called the 5' RACE reads again in MiXCR, with one record for every CDR3 protein. Seen here are 540,000 or so distinct CDR3 sequences, 20% to 25% observed once, and the top ten hold about 0.5%. This same sample was also taken into another study, of yellow fever vaccine responses in identical twins.

The sample was CD4+ T cells sorted from blood. Source of these receptors: a woman younger than 35 in good health. CDR3s include the opening cysteine and the closing phenylalanine or tryptophan. A D gene is named only where the DNA matches it firmly. Clone size is given for some rows only: seen once, a few or many times, or a class if the clone is expanded.

D	size	J	V	DNA	CDR3
.	.	TRBJ2-2	TRBV10-1	TGCGCCAGCAGCGGGACCGACACCGGGGAGCTGTTTTTT	CASSGTDTGELFF
.	.	TRBJ2-1	TRBV12-3/TRBV12-4	TGTGCCAGCAGATTCCCCGGGACCGAGCAGTTCTTC	CASRFPGTEQFF
TRBD2	few	TRBJ2-2	TRBV11-2	TGTGCCACGATTAAGTCGGCTAGCGGCAGGCCCGGGGAGCTGTTTTTT	CATIKSASGRPGELFF
.	.	TRBJ1-5	TRBV6-1	TGTGCCAGCAGTGAAGATCGGGTCCTTCCGCCCCAGCATTTT	CASSEDRVLPPQHF
TRBD1	few	TRBJ1-5	TRBV12-3/TRBV12-4	TGTGCCAGCAGCAGTACAGGGGGGGGGCAGCCCCAGCATTTT	CASSSTGGGQPQHF
.	few	TRBJ2-2	TRBV12-3/TRBV12-4	TGTGCCAGCAGTTTGACAGTCACCGGGGAGCTGTTTTTT	CASSLTVTGELFF
TRBD1	.	TRBJ1-5	TRBV12-3/TRBV12-4	TGTGCCAGCAGTCCGGGGACAGGGATGAGCAATCAGCCCCAGCATTTT	CASSPGTGMSNQPQHF
TRBD2	.	TRBJ2-1	TRBV6-2/TRBV6-3	TGTGCCAGCAGTTCCCCTAGCGGAAACTACAATGAGCAGTTCTTC	CASSSPSGNYNEQFF
.	.	TRBJ2-2	TRBV5-1	TGCGCCAGCAGCTCGACCGGGACAACGAACACCGGGGAGCTGTTTTTT	CASSSTGTTNTGELFF
.	.	TRBJ1-4	TRBV7-9	TGTGCCAGCAGCCCAATAGGGACGGCCGCAACTAATGAAAAACTGTTTTTT	CASSPIGTAATNEKLFF
.	few	TRBJ2-2	TRBV7-9	TGTGCCAGCAGCCAGCTGGGACCAGCGAACACCGGGGAGCTGTTTTTT	CASSQLGPANTGELFF
TRBD1	few	TRBJ2-1	TRBV28	TGTGCCAGCAGACCACCCGTGGGCAGGGGGATTAGCTCCTACAATGAGCAGTTCTTC	CASRPPVGRGISSYNEQFF
.	.	TRBJ2-7	TRBV3-1	TGTGCCAGCAGCCCCCGCCCCCCCACTCCTCGATGGGACGAGCAGTACTTC	CASSPRPPTPRWDEQYF
TRBD2	.	TRBJ2-3	TRBV7-2	TGTGCCAGCAGTATTCTAGCGGGAGGGCTTTTGGATACGCAGTATTTT	CASSILAGGLLDTQYF
TRBD1	few	TRBJ2-6	TRBV5-4	TGTGCCAGCAGCGTGGGACAGGGAAACTCTGGGGCCAACGTCCTGACTTTC	CASSVGQGNSGANVLTF
.	.	TRBJ2-2	TRBV3-1	TGTGCCAGGAGCCAAGACTTGATATCTCACACCGGGGAGCTGTTTTTT	CARSQDLISHTGELFF
.	.	TRBJ2-5	TRBV20-1	TGCAGTGCTAGTGTCTCGGGTCCCCAAGAGACCCAGTACTTC	CSASVSGPQETQYF
TRBD1	.	TRBJ1-1	TRBV29-1	TGCAGCGTTGTTGTGACAGGGAAGTTGGACACTGAAGCTTTCTTT	CSVVVTGKLDTEAFF
.	.	TRBJ2-7	TRBV3-1	TGTGCCAGCAGCCAGATCGGAACCGGGCCCTACGAGCAGTACTTC	CASSQIGTGPYEQYF
.	.	TRBJ1-5	TRBV27	TGTGCCAGCAGAAGGGGAGCAGGTCAGCCCCAGCATTTT	CASRRGAGQPQHF
TRBD2	.	TRBJ2-1	TRBV20-1	TGCAGTGCTAGGTCTCGACTAGCTTACAATGAGCAGTTCTTC	CSARSRLAYNEQFF
.	.	TRBJ2-7	TRBV27	TGTGCCAGCAGTACCCTCCGGGGCTACGAGCAGTACTTC	CASSTLRGYEQYF
TRBD1	.	TRBJ2-7	TRBV20-1	TGCAGTGCTGTGGGACAGGGCGACGAGCAGTACTTC	CSAVGQGDEQYF
.	few	TRBJ2-3	TRBV7-9	TGTGCCAGCAGCTTAGTCCTTGCGGGAAGGGATACGCAGTATTTT	CASSLVLAGRDTQYF
TRBD2	.	TRBJ2-2	TRBV18	TGTGCCAGCTCACCAGCCCGGGGACTAGCGGGGCTGAACACCGGGGAGCTGTTTTTT	CASSPARGLAGLNTGELFF
.	.	TRBJ2-7	TRBV10-3	TGTGCCATCAGTGCACAGGGAAACTACGAGCAGTACTTC	CAISAQGNYEQYF
.	.	TRBJ2-3	TRBV20-1	TGCAGTGGTCCAGGGTCCACAGATACGCAGTATTTT	CSGPGSTDTQYF
TRBD2	.	TRBJ2-1	TRBV7-6	TGTGCCAGCAATCCGGGGGGAAACTACAATGAGCAGTTCTTC	CASNPGGNYNEQFF